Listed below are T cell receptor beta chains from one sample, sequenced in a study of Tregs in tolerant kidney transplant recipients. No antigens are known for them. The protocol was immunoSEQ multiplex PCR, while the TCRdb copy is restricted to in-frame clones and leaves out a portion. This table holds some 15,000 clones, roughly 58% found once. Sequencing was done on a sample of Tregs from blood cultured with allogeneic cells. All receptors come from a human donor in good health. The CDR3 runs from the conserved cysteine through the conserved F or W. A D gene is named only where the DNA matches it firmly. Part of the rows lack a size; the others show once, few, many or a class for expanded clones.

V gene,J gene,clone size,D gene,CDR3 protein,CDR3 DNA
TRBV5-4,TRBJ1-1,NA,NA,CASSYPRRKAGAKTEAFF,TGTGCCAGCAGTTATCCGAGGCGTAAGGCGGGGGCGAAAACTGAAGCTTTCTTT
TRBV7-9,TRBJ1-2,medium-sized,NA,CASSLIRRGYGYTF,TGTGCCAGCAGCTTAATACGGCGGGGCTATGGCTACACCTTC
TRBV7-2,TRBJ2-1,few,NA,CASSPRTGRDEQFF,TGTGCCAGCAGCCCCCGGACAGGGAGGGATGAGCAGTTCTTC
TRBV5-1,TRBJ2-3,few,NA,CASSITASTDTQYF,TGCGCCAGCAGCATTACCGCCTCCACAGATACGCAGTATTTT
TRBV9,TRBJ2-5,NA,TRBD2,CASSSRPGAGAGGGWRETQYF,TGTGCCAGCAGCAGCAGGCCCGGGGCCGGGGCGGGAGGAGGGTGGCGAGAGACCCAGTACTTC
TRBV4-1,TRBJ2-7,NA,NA,CASSQEEYSYEQYF,TGCGCCAGCAGCCAAGAAGAGTATTCCTACGAGCAGTACTTC
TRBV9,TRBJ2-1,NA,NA,CASSAPGSYNEQFF,TGTGCCAGCAGCGCCCCTGGTTCCTACAATGAGCAGTTCTTC
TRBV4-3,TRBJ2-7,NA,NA,CASSRGPPGNEQYF,TGCGCCAGCAGCCGAGGCCCCCCGGGTAACGAGCAGTACTTC
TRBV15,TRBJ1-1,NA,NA,CATSRDRTNTEAFF,TGTGCCACCAGCAGAGACAGGACCAACACTGAAGCTTTCTTT
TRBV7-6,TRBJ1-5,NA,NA,CASSLRASNQPQHF,TGTGCCAGCAGCTTACGGGCAAGCAATCAGCCCCAGCATTTT
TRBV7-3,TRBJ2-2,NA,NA,CASSLTVTGELFF,TGTGCCAGCAGCTTGACCGTGACCGGGGAGCTGTTTTTT
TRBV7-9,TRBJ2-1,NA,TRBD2,CASSLATLAGRYNEQFF,TGTGCCAGCAGCTTAGCGACCCTAGCGGGACGCTACAATGAGCAGTTCTTC
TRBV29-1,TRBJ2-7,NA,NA,CSALRERQYF,TGCAGCGCCCTACGGGAAAGGCAGTACTTC
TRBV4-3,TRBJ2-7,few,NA,CASSSTVGIEEQYF,TGCGCCAGCAGCTCGACAGTTGGGATAGAGGAGCAGTACTTC
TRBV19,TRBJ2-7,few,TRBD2,CASRGGPHEQYF,TGTGCCAGTCGGGGGGGCCCACACGAGCAGTACTTC
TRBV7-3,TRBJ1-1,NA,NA,CASSLEANTEAFF,TGTGCCAGCAGCTTAGAGGCGAACACTGAAGCTTTCTTT